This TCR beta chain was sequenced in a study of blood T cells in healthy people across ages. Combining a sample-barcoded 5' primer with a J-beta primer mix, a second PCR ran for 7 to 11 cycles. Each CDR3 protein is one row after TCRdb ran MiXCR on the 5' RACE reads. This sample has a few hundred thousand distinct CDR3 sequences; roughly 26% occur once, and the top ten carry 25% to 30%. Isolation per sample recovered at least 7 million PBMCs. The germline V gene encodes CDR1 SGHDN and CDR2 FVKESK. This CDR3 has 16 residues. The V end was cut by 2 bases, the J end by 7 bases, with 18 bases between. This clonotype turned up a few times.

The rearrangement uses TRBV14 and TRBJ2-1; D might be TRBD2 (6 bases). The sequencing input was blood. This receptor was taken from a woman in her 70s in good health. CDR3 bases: TGTGCCAGCAGCCAAAGGGAAGGGACTTTTAGGAATGAGCAGTTCTTC. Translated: CASSQREGTFRNEQFF.